One sample yielded the 12 T cell receptor beta chains listed below, sequenced in a study of response to subunit inactivated influenza vaccine. TCRdb analysed the RT-PCR reads with MiXCR anew, one entry per CDR3 protein. The repertoire consists of hundreds of thousands of distinct CDR3 sequences, with under 9% occurring once and the leading ten covering 10% to 15%. The sequenced sample was PBMCs from blood, obtained roughly 24 months after vaccination. The receptors here all came from a man aged 50-75 years who received an inactivated influenza vaccine.

This clonotype was detected many times. The chain carries TRBV6-2 or TRBV6-3 and TRBJ2-7; D call uncertain. V gave up 6 bases and J gave up 6 bases, with 12 bases separating them. Germline V gives CDR1 MNHEY, CDR2 SVGEGT. This CDR3 is 12 amino acids long. The CDR3 here is CASSPTSIEQYF. The CDR3 DNA follows: TGTGCCAGCAGCCCAACCTCTATCGAGCAGTACTTC.

This clonotype was observed many times. The chain has TRBV7-2 and TRBJ2-1; maybe TRBD2 (5 bases). Deletions cut 5 bases from V and 9 bases from J, with 14 bases between. CDR1 is SGHTA, CDR2 FQGNSA, per germline. The CDR3 extends over 13 amino acids. CDR3 in amino acids: CASSISTGSEQFF. The CDR3 nucleotides read TGTGCCAGCAGCATATCGACGGGGAGTGAGCAGTTCTTC.

This clonotype was counted ten times or more. The chain joins TRBV7-2 to TRBJ2-2, with TRBD1 identical over 8 bases. Germline V gives CDR1 SGHTA, CDR2 FQGNSA. Trimming took 2 bases from V and 5 from J; bases not matched to a gene: 4. The CDR3 sequence is 15 residues long. The CDR3 DNA sequence: TGTGCCAGCAGCTTACAGGGGGCGCGGACCGGGGAGCTGTTTTTT. Residues: CASSLQGARTGELFF.

This chain joins TRBV11-2 and TRBJ2-2; TRBD1 agrees at 7 bases. This CDR3 has 15 residues. The trim removed 4 bases at V and 6 bases at J, leaving 8 bases unmatched. Looked up from germline, CDR1 is SGHAT and CDR2 is FQNNGV. CDR3 sequence reads: CASSSMGRGSGELFF. The CDR3 DNA reads TGTGCCAGCAGCTCAATGGGCAGGGGGTCCGGGGAGCTGTTTTTT.

This clonotype has only a few counts. The rearrangement links TRBV20-1 to TRBJ2-1; D is possibly TRBD1 (5 bases). Germline assignment: CDR1 DFQATT and CDR2 SNEGSKA (reference sequence). The CDR3 runs to 13 residues. With 5 bases removed from V and 3 bases from J, the gap between germline ends came to 11 bases. The CDR3 protein is CSASTDSYNEQFF. The CDR3 DNA follows: TGCAGTGCTTCCACTGACAGCTACAATGAGCAGTTCTTC.

J is TRBJ2-5 and V is TRBV2; D perhaps matches TRBD1 (6 bases). With 6 bases removed from V and 2 bases from J, the gap between germline ends came to 13 bases. The CDR3 extends over 14 amino acids. Germline-derived CDR1 and CDR2 are SNHLY and FYNNEI. The CDR3 reads CASRRGHPQETQYF. The CDR3 DNA follows: TGTGCCAGCAGGAGGGGACACCCACAAGAGACCCAGTACTTC. Variable domain in full (rest from reference TRBV2 and TRBJ2-5): EPEVTQTPSHQVTQMGQEVILRCVPISNHLYFYWYRQILGQKVEFLVSFYNNEISEKSEIFDDQFSVERPDGSNFTLKIRSTKLEDSAMYFCASRRGHPQETQYFGPGTRLLVL.

The gene calls are TRBV28 and TRBJ2-1, with 8 bases lining up with TRBD2. The CDR3 has 15 amino acids. The ends lost 2 bases at V and 4 bases at J; junction bases unmatched: 4. Germline loops: CDR1 MDHEN, CDR2 SYDVKM. The CDR3 region has the DNA TGTGCCAGCAGTTTACCGGGGGGGGCGTACAATGAGCAGTTCTTC. Encoded protein: CASSLPGGAYNEQFF.

Ten or more counts support this clonotype. This chain joins TRBV10-3 and TRBJ2-1; 7 bases match TRBD2. The CDR3 runs 11 residues. Germline CDR1 reads ENHRY; CDR2 reads SYGVKD. Trimming took 11 bases from V and 9 from J; bases not matched to a gene: 7. Here the CDR3 reads CAAAGEGEQFF. In nucleotides, the CDR3 is TGTGCCGCCGCGGGAGAGGGTGAGCAGTTCTTC.

The V and J genes are TRBV20-1 and TRBJ1-2; 7 nucleotides match TRBD1. This CDR3 is built from 15 residues. V was pared by 3 bases and J by 5 bases, with 12 bases of the junction left unmatched. Germline CDR1 and CDR2: DFQATT and SNEGSKA (reference sequence). The chain's CDR3 is CSASPRWGTVYGYTF. CDR3 DNA sequence: TGCAGTGCTAGCCCCAGGTGGGGGACAGTTTATGGCTACACCTTC.

In its sample, this clonotype was seen many times. The chain couples TRBV4-2 to TRBJ2-7; TRBD2 matches 13 bases. The length of the CDR3 is 16 residues. Unmatched junction bases numbered 4, after V lost 1 base and J lost 4 bases. Germline-derived CDR1 and CDR2 are LGHNA and YNFKEQ. CDR3 region: CASSQGRTSGRYEQYF. The CDR3 DNA reads TGTGCCAGCAGCCAAGGGAGGACTAGCGGGAGATACGAGCAGTACTTC.

The chain combines TRBV20-1 with TRBJ2-7; D is uncertain. Germline-derived CDR1 and CDR2 are DFQATT and SNEGSKA (reference sequence). The V end was cut by 1 base, the J end by 0 bases, with 7 bases between. CDR3 size: 13 residues. CDR3 sequence (DNA): TGCAGTGCTAGAGTTCCTGGCTCCTACGAGCAGTACTTC. Translated, it gives CSARVPGSYEQYF.

This clonotype showed up just a few times. The V and J genes are TRBV20-1 and TRBJ2-7, with D tentatively TRBD1 (6 bases). The V gene lost 4 bases and the J gene lost 1 base, with 11 bases spanning the gap. Per germline, CDR1 DFQATT and CDR2 SNEGSKA (reference sequence). The CDR3 runs 13 residues. CDR3 nucleotide sequence: TGCAGTGCTATTCGGACAGCATCCTACGAGCAGTACTTC. Amino acids: CSAIRTASYEQYF.